This passage covers 25 T cell receptor beta chains from one sample sequenced in a study of CD8 T cells in Susac syndrome. Roughly 0.45 to 1 ug RNA was reverse transcribed with random hexamers. TCRdb recomputed calls from the immunoSEQ multiplex PCR reads with MiXCR, one row per CDR3 protein. This table holds 150,000 to 200,000 distinct CDR3 sequences, about 91% found once. Sequencing was performed on CD4+ T cells from PBMCs. The receptors here all came from a human donor with Susac syndrome.

This chain's CDR3 is CSVTQGASNTGELFF. CDR3 sequence (DNA): TGCAGTGTCACACAGGGGGCATCAAACACCGGGGAGCTGTTTTTT. This chain connects TRBV20-1 to TRBJ2-2; 9 positions agree with TRBD1. The CDR3 totals 15 residues. The J segment lost 2 bases and the V segment lost 7 bases, leaving 8 bases of the junction unmatched. Germline assignment: CDR1 DFQATT and CDR2 SNEGSKA (reference sequence).

V and J are TRBV5-1 and TRBJ2-7; TRBD2 matches at 8 bases. The CDR3 length is 14 residues. V trimming: 2 bases; J trimming: 5 bases; junction bases outside the gene matches: 6. Germline V gene lookup returns CDR1 SGHRS and CDR2 YFSETQ. Here the CDR3 reads CASSLQAGDNEQYF. The DNA for the CDR3 is TGCGCCAGCAGCTTACAAGCGGGAGACAACGAGCAGTACTTC.

The chain employs TRBV24-1 and TRBJ2-2, with TRBD2 identical over 12 bases. V lost 4 bases, J lost 5 bases, and 4 bases stayed unmatched. Germline CDR1 is KGHDR and CDR2 is SFDVKD. The CDR3 spans 16 residues. CDR3 bases: TGTGCCACCAGTGACAAGGGACTAGCGGGTACCGGGGAGCTGTTTTTT. Translated, it gives CATSDKGLAGTGELFF.

The CDR3 is CSAQSAGAGNTIYF. CDR3 DNA: TGCAGTGCACAATCGGCAGGGGCTGGAAACACCATATATTTT. The rearrangement joins TRBV20-1 to TRBJ1-3; maybe TRBD1 (6 bases). Trimming pared 6 bases from V and 2 bases from J, leaving 14 bases between. Germline V lookup: CDR1 DFQATT, CDR2 SNEGSKA (reference sequence). The CDR3 length is 14 residues.

In its sample, this clonotype was seen once. This rearrangement joins TRBV28 to TRBJ2-7, with D perhaps TRBD1 (6 bases). Between the trimmed V and J ends, which lost 5 bases and 3 bases, there was a span of 14 bases. CDR1 is MDHEN, CDR2 SYDVKM, per germline. The CDR3 loop spans 14 amino acids. The CDR3 bases are TGTGCCAGCAGTACCGCGACAGGACGCTACGAGCAGTACTTC. This encodes CASSTATGRYEQYF.

The chain is built from TRBV5-1 and TRBJ2-5; D uncertain. This CDR3 is built from 15 residues. The germline V and J ends were trimmed by 4 bases and 0 bases, with 13 bases remaining between them. Germline CDR1 SGHRS, CDR2 YFSETQ. CDR3 coding DNA: TGCGCCAGCAGCGGCCCAGATATCAACCAAGAGACCCAGTACTTC. Translated, it gives CASSGPDINQETQYF. The full variable domain, rest sourced from reference TRBV5-1 and TRBJ2-5, is KAGVTQTPRYLIKTRGQQVTLSCSPISGHRSVSWYQQTPGQGLQFLFEYFSETQRNKGNFPGRFSGRQFSNSRSEMNVSTLELGDSALYLCASSGPDINQETQYFGPGTRLLVL.

This clonotype appeared once. V gene TRBV1 combines with J gene TRBJ2-5. TRBV1 is tagged as a pseudogene. CDR3 length: 14 residues. CDR3: CTLWSFGPQETQYF. The CDR3 DNA is TGCACCCTCTGGAGCTTTGGTCCCCAAGAGACCCAGTACTTC.

This chain links TRBV11-2 with TRBJ1-6, with 7 nucleotides matching TRBD1. V lost 10 bases, J lost 7 bases, and 7 bases stayed unmatched. The V gene's germline CDR1 is SGHAT and CDR2 FQNNGV. The CDR3 consists of 13 residues. The CDR3 sequence: CAKADRENSPLHF. The CDR3 DNA reads TGTGCCAAGGCTGACAGGGAAAATTCACCCCTCCACTTT.

The genes are TRBV12-3 or TRBV12-4 and TRBJ1-4; weak D call: TRBD1 (5 bases). This CDR3 region has 13 residues. V lost 4 bases, J lost 4 bases, and 7 bases lay in between. For the CDR3, the DNA is TGTGCCAGCAGTTGGGGGGGTAATGAAAAACTGTTTTTT. This translates into CASSWGGNEKLFF.

V usage is TRBV3-1 and J usage is TRBJ1-4; D perhaps matches TRBD1 (5 bases). Trimming took off 10 bases at V and 8 bases at J, with 17 bases between the two ends. This CDR3 contains 13 residues. In germline, CDR1 is LGHDT, CDR2 YNNKEL (reference sequence). The DNA for the CDR3 is TGTGCCACCCAAGCCCAGGGTTGGGAAAAACTGTTTTTT. Amino acids: CATQAQGWEKLFF.

The J gene is TRBJ1-2, the V gene TRBV28; TRBD1 might be the D (5 bases). Germline V CDR1 and CDR2: MDHEN, SYDVKM. The CDR3 totals 12 residues. Trimming removed 6 bases at V and 4 bases at J, with 9 bases between. The CDR3 spells CASSKTVYGYTF. The DNA for the CDR3 is TGTGCCAGCAGCAAGACAGTCTATGGCTACACCTTC.

The genes are TRBV6-4 and TRBJ1-6; 8 nucleotides agree with TRBD1. CDR1 and CDR2 (germline): MRHNA, SNTAGT. The CDR3 contains 13 residues. V shed 6 bases and J 6 bases; nucleotides not matched to a gene: 1. The CDR3 here is CASRQGVNSPLHF. The CDR3 nucleotides are TGTGCCAGCAGACAGGGGGTTAATTCACCCCTCCACTTT.

V and J are TRBV28 and TRBJ2-3; D call uncertain. From germline, CDR1 is MDHEN and CDR2 SYDVKM. This CDR3 is built from 11 residues. Deletions cut 5 bases from V and 8 bases from J, with 8 bases between. The CDR3 region is CASSTPSTQYF. The CDR3 DNA reads as TGTGCCAGCAGTACCCCGAGTACGCAGTATTTT.

This chain links TRBV15 with TRBJ1-2; maybe TRBD1 (5 bases). The germline V gene has CDR1 LNHNV and CDR2 YYDKDF (reference sequence). V was clipped by 4 bases and J by 3 bases, with 12 bases between them. The CDR3 runs 14 residues. CDR3 sequence: CATSTDSYDYGYTF. DNA for the CDR3: TGTGCCACCAGCACAGACAGCTATGACTATGGCTACACCTTC.

The rearrangement uses TRBV19 and TRBJ2-7; D possibly uses TRBD1 or TRBD2 (8 bases each). This CDR3 has 16 amino acids. Trimming cost V 7 bases and J 6 bases, with 25 bases left between them. Germline V CDR1 and CDR2: LNHDA, SQIVND (reference sequence). CDR3 loop: CASTARTGQSGGEQYF. The CDR3 region has the DNA TGTGCCAGTACCGCCCGGACAGGGCAGAGCGGGGGCGAGCAGTACTTC.

The J gene is TRBJ1-5, the V gene TRBV7-9; no clear D. The V end was cut by 3 bases, the J end by 1 base, with 4 bases between. Germline CDR1 reads SEHNR; CDR2 reads FQNEAQ (reference sequence). This CDR3 is built from 13 residues. The CDR3 nucleotides read TGTGCCAGCAGCTTTACAAGCAATCAGCCCCAGCATTTT. Amino acid sequence: CASSFTSNQPQHF.

J is TRBJ2-6 and V is TRBV19; no clear D gene. The CDR3 covers 16 residues. Germline loops: CDR1 LNHDA, CDR2 SQIVND (reference sequence). Trimming took off 1 base at V and 1 base at J, with 8 bases between the two ends. The CDR3 protein is CASSIVKGSGANVLTF. Here the CDR3 DNA reads TGTGCCAGTAGTATAGTAAAGGGTTCTGGGGCCAACGTCCTGACTTTC.

The CDR3 region is CASSLSWDRGNTEAFF. In nucleotides, the CDR3 is TGTGCCAGCAGCTTAAGTTGGGACAGGGGGAACACTGAAGCTTTCTTT. J is TRBJ1-1 and V is TRBV7-2; 10 bases map to TRBD1. V trimming: 2 bases; J trimming: 1 base; junction bases outside the gene matches: 4. Germline V lookup: CDR1 SGHTA, CDR2 FQGNSA. This CDR3 is 16 amino acids long.

The chain uses TRBV12-3 or TRBV12-4 and TRBJ1-5, with D perhaps matching TRBD1 (6 bases). V shed 6 bases and J shed 12 bases, with 24 bases lying between them. The CDR3 sequence is 15 residues long. CDR3 sequence: CASSPEVGNGGLQHF. The DNA for the CDR3 is TGTGCCAGCAGCCCAGAGGTGGGGAATGGGGGCCTCCAGCATTTT.

This clonotype has only one observation. This CDR3 is CASSGQGLETQYF. The CDR3 nucleotides read TGTGCCAGCAGTGGACAGGGGTTGGAGACCCAGTACTTC. The chain has TRBV25-1 and TRBJ2-5; the match to TRBD1 covers 8 bases. The CDR3 is made up of 13 amino acids. Germline V gives CDR1 MGHDK, CDR2 SYGVNS. The trim removed 4 bases at V and 5 bases at J, leaving 3 bases unmatched.

The DNA for the CDR3 is TGCAGTGCCAATAGTGACGGGACTAGGAGTGGCGACGAGCAGTACTTC. This encodes CSANSDGTRSGDEQYF. The rearrangement joins TRBV20-1 to TRBJ2-7; 8 bases agree with TRBD2. Per germline, CDR1 DFQATT and CDR2 SNEGSKA (reference sequence). Trimming removed 6 bases from V and 5 bases from J; junction bases left unmatched: 18. There are 16 residues in the CDR3.

The V call is TRBV20-1, the J call TRBJ1-2; 10 nucleotides match TRBD1. The CDR3 totals 15 residues. The V segment lost 1 base and the J segment 8 bases; nucleotides outside the gene matches: 10. Germline lookup yields CDR1 DFQATT and CDR2 SNEGSKA (reference sequence). This CDR3 is CSARVPGQGLEGYTF. The DNA of the CDR3 is TGCAGTGCTAGAGTTCCGGGACAGGGGCTTGAGGGCTACACCTTC.

The V gene is TRBV7-8, the J gene TRBJ2-1; 10 positions match TRBD2. V shed 4 bases and J 3 bases; nucleotides not matched to a gene: 6. CDR1 and CDR2 from the germline V gene are SGHVS and FQNEAQ. The CDR3 covers 16 residues. CDR3 in amino acids: CASSSQREGRYNEQFF. The CDR3, as DNA: TGTGCCAGCAGCTCTCAGCGGGAGGGCCGCTACAATGAGCAGTTCTTC.

The chain carries TRBV7-2 and TRBJ2-1, with D possibly being TRBD1 (5 bases). V shed 0 bases and J shed 3 bases, with 12 bases lying between them. Germline CDR1 is SGHTA and CDR2 is FQGNSA. The CDR3 runs 16 residues. The CDR3 protein is CASSLAGQTNYNEQFF. CDR3 sequence (DNA): TGTGCCAGCAGCTTAGCGGGGCAGACGAACTACAATGAGCAGTTCTTC.

This chain links TRBV24-1 with TRBJ2-3; the D is unclear. CDR3 length: 11 amino acids. V gave up 6 bases and J gave up 6 bases, with 6 bases separating them. Germline CDR1 and CDR2: KGHDR and SFDVKD. For the CDR3, the DNA is TGTGCCACCAGTTCCAGGGATACGCAGTATTTT. Protein product: CATSSRDTQYF.